A single sample is the source of the 20 T cell receptor beta chains below, sequenced in a study of metastatic and nonmetastatic thyroid tumors. All patients reached thyroid surgery having received no treatment beforehand. TCRdb re-analyzed the PCR reads through MiXCR. The sample holds tens of thousands of clones; 20% to 25% are singletons and the top ten take 3.5% to 5%. Material: blood. Every receptor here comes from a female donor with papillary thyroid cancer or a benign thyroid nodule (not recorded which). Some clones in this sample may be carry-over from other donors' samples.

This clone has only a few counts. A much bigger clone sits one base away, suggesting this may be a read error. The chain uses TRBV6-2 or TRBV6-3 and TRBJ2-2, with 9 positions matching TRBD2. Germline assignment: CDR1 MNHEY and CDR2 SVGEGT. V shed 10 bases, J shed 6 bases, and the junction held 18 bases outside the gene matches. This CDR3 comprises 17 residues. The CDR3 nucleotides are TGTGCCATCAGCCCTCTGGCGGGAGGGCCCTCTGCCGGGGAGCTGTTTTTT. It codes for CAISPLAGGPSAGELFF.

This clone was found many times. The chain couples TRBV2 to TRBJ1-5; unclear D gene. The germline CDR1 and CDR2 sequences are SNHLY and FYNNEI. Trimming shortened V by 3 bases and J by 5 bases, and 17 bases separated the two germline ends. This CDR3 comprises 16 residues. Here the CDR3 DNA reads TGTGCCAGCAGTGAGGGCGGAGGGTCCCGATATCAGCCCCAGCATTTT. It is translated as CASSEGGGSRYQPQHF.

Many counts were recorded for this clone. The rearrangement links TRBV28 to TRBJ1-4; D is unresolved. Germline V gene data show CDR1 as MDHEN and CDR2 as SYDVKM. The V and J ends lost 3 bases and 0 bases respectively, with 8 bases between them. The length of the CDR3 is 15 residues. The CDR3 here is CASSFSVATNEKLFF. The CDR3 region has the DNA TGTGCCAGCAGTTTTTCGGTTGCAACTAATGAAAAACTGTTTTTT.

In this sample, this clone turned up many times. The rearrangement links TRBV6-4 to TRBJ2-2; D is unresolved. CDR3 length: 14 residues. Germline V gene lookup returns CDR1 MRHNA and CDR2 SNTAGT. V lost 4 bases and J lost 0, with 6 bases in between. The CDR3 nucleotides are TGTGCCAGCAGTGGGGCCACGAACACCGGGGAGCTGTTTTTT. Its protein is CASSGATNTGELFF.

This sequence joins TRBV30 and TRBJ1-6; D call uncertain. The tail of the sequence fits TRBJ1-1 better, so the J call may be wrong. Germline V gene sequence: CDR1 GTSNPN, CDR2 SVGIG (reference sequence). This CDR3 is 12 amino acids long. Written as DNA, the CDR3 is TGTGCCTGGAGTGTACAGTTCAATGATGCTTTCTTT. This encodes CAWSVQFNDAFF.

For this clone: Other DNA sequences in this specimen translate into the identical CDR3. The CDR3 reads CASSPRTGGGNEAFF. The CDR3 DNA follows: TGTGCCAGTAGTCCACGGACAGGGGGCGGTAATGAAGCTTTCTTT. The V gene is TRBV19, the J gene TRBJ1-1, with 11 bases lining up with TRBD1. From germline, CDR1 is LNHDA and CDR2 SQIVND (reference sequence). This CDR3 has 15 amino acids. Unmatched junction bases numbered 9, after V lost 5 bases and J lost 7 bases.

This clone has ten or more counts. The chain joins TRBV12-3 or TRBV12-4 to TRBJ2-3, with a weak D call TRBD2 (6 bases). Trimming pared 1 base from V and 6 bases from J, leaving 11 bases between. The CDR3 extends over 14 amino acids. For the CDR3, the DNA is TGTGCCAGCAGTTTAGGCGGGAACATTGATACGCAGTATTTT. This translates into CASSLGGNIDTQYF.

This clone was found many times. Distinct nucleotide sequences in the sample also encode this CDR3. The rearrangement joins TRBV28 to TRBJ1-5, with TRBD1 as a possible D gene (6 bases). The V gene lost 3 bases and the J gene lost 6 bases, with 15 bases spanning the gap. Germline loops: CDR1 MDHEN, CDR2 SYDVKM. There are 15 residues in the CDR3. CDR3 sequence (DNA): TGTGCCAGCAGTTTCGGGGGCCTAATGGGTCAGCCCCAGCATTTT. The encoded protein is CASSFGGLMGQPQHF.

The chain uses TRBV4-1 and TRBJ2-7; 9 bases align to TRBD2. This CDR3 is built from 14 residues. Germline V gene lookup returns CDR1 MGHRA and CDR2 YSYEKL. The V segment lost 6 bases and the J segment 4 bases; nucleotides outside the gene matches: 7. The CDR3 here is CASRADAGGYEQYF. The CDR3 DNA is TGCGCCAGCAGAGCCGATGCGGGAGGGTACGAGCAGTACTTC.

This clone was recorded a few times. The chain uses TRBV3-1 and TRBJ1-1; D is possibly TRBD1 (5 bases). CDR1 and CDR2 (germline): LGHDT, YNNKEL (reference sequence). The CDR3 is 15 amino acids. V dropped 4 bases and J dropped 4 bases, with 16 bases sitting between them. The CDR3 loop is CASSRGRERATEAFF. The DNA for the CDR3 is TGTGCCAGCAGCCGGGGGAGGGAGAGAGCCACTGAAGCTTTCTTT. Full variable domain (remainder filled in from reference TRBV3-1 and TRBJ1-1): DTAVSQTPKYLVTQMGNDKSIKCEQNLGHDTMYWYKQDSKKFLKIMFSYNNKELIINETVPNRFSPKSPDKAHLNLHINSLELGDSAVYFCASSRGRERATEAFFGQGTRLTVV.

This clone has at least ten counts. This may stem from a read error, because a much larger clone lies one nucleotide away. The chain carries TRBV30 and TRBJ1-2, with D unclear. Germline CDR1 is GTSNPN and CDR2 is SVGIG (reference sequence). The CDR3 contains 12 residues. CDR3 amino acids: CAWSRAIYGYAF. In nucleotides, the CDR3 is TGTGCCTGGAGTAGGGCGATATATGGCTACGCCTTC.

The sample holds many counts of this clone. The chain has TRBV20-1 and TRBJ2-5; 10 nucleotides line up with TRBD2. The CDR3 runs to 16 residues. Trimming at V came to 2 bases and at J to 1 base, leaving 7 bases not matched to a gene. The germline V gene has CDR1 DFQATT and CDR2 SNEGSKA (reference sequence). Here the CDR3 reads CSARPGLAVIQETQYF. CDR3 coding DNA: TGCAGTGCTAGACCCGGACTAGCGGTTATCCAAGAGACCCAGTACTTC.

This clone was detected ten times or more. The DNA for the CDR3 is TGTGCCAGCAGTTTATTCCGGGTCGCGAACACCGGGGAGCTGTTTTTT. Residues: CASSLFRVANTGELFF. The V and J genes are TRBV28 and TRBJ2-2; no reliable D call. The CDR3 consists of 16 residues. Germline loops: CDR1 MDHEN, CDR2 SYDVKM. Between the trimmed V and J ends, which lost 1 base and 0 bases, there was a span of 9 bases.

This clone was counted many times. V gene TRBV15 combines with J gene TRBJ2-5; tentative D call: TRBD1 (6 bases). The V and J ends lost 2 bases and 5 bases respectively, with 15 bases between them. Germline V CDR1 and CDR2: LNHNV, YYDKDF (reference sequence). There are 15 residues in the CDR3. DNA for the CDR3: TGTGCCACCAGCAGAAATACAGGGCAGAGGGAGACCCAGTACTTC. This codes for CATSRNTGQRETQYF.

This clone came up many times. The chain combines TRBV24-1 with TRBJ1-2, with unresolved D. V gave up 7 bases and J gave up 5 bases, with 10 bases separating them. CDR1 KGHDR and CDR2 SFDVKD come from the germline V gene. The CDR3 runs 12 residues. The CDR3, as DNA: TGTGCCACCAGATGGAGCGATTATGGCTACACCTTC. As protein: CATRWSDYGYTF.

The chain couples TRBV6-1 to TRBJ2-7, with a tentative D call TRBD2 (6 bases). Per germline, CDR1 MNHNS and CDR2 SASEGT. V lost 6 bases and J 10 bases, leaving 28 bases between the germline ends. The CDR3 length is 16 residues. In nucleotides, the CDR3 is TGTGCCAGCAGGCCTGGGAGGTATTCGAACTCCTACTATCAGTACTTC. Encoded protein: CASRPGRYSNSYYQYF.

This clone ranks as medium-sized (0.01 to 0.1%). The chain has TRBV4-1 and TRBJ2-7; the match to TRBD1 covers 8 bases. CDR3 length: 15 amino acids. Germline CDR1 MGHRA, CDR2 YSYEKL. The junction had 8 bases not matched to a gene; V was cut back by 3 bases and J by 4 bases. This CDR3 is CASSQIGGTGYEQYF. The CDR3 nucleotides are TGCGCCAGCAGCCAGATAGGGGGGACAGGTTACGAGCAGTACTTC.

This clone was counted many times. The V call is TRBV24-1, the J call TRBJ2-5; a possible D gene is TRBD2 (6 bases). The V end was cut by 0 bases, the J end by 2 bases, with 12 bases between. Germline V gene data show CDR1 as KGHDR and CDR2 as SFDVKD. The CDR3 is 16 amino acids. The CDR3: CATSDLTGGVQETQYF. DNA for the CDR3: TGTGCCACCAGTGATTTGACCGGGGGTGTACAAGAGACCCAGTACTTC.

This clone has ten or more counts. This chain connects TRBV29-1 to TRBJ1-4; a possible D gene is TRBD1 (6 bases). V lost 4 bases, J lost 2 bases, and 14 bases lay in between. Germline V lookup: CDR1 SQVTM, CDR2 ANQGSEA. CDR3 size: 15 residues. Written as DNA, the CDR3 is TGCAGCGTTGCACAGGGCGGCAATACTAATGAAAAACTGTTTTTT. This translates into CSVAQGGNTNEKLFF.

Turning to this clone: A much larger clonotype is one base distant, so this may be a read error. At the DNA level, this CDR3 is encoded by other sequences in the same sample as well. This chain uses TRBV2 with TRBJ2-3, with a weak D call TRBD1 (6 bases). The germline gives CDR1 SNHLY, CDR2 FYNNEI. The CDR3 has 17 amino acids. The CDR3 DNA follows: TGTGCCAGCAGTGACCCCGGAGTTGGGGGCCGCACAGACACGCAGTATTTT. This gives the protein CASSDPGVGGRTDTQYF.